A selection of T cell receptor beta chains follows, all from one sample in a study of cytomegalovirus exposure and HLA in healthy donors. TCRdb keeps only in-frame clones here, not all; method: immunoSEQ multiplex PCR. This table has some 180,000 clones, approximately 71% appearing once. The sample taken for sequencing was PBMCs. These receptors were collected from a woman aged 18-29 years in good health and CMV-seropositive. Both conserved end residues are part of each CDR3.

>TRBV27|TRBJ1-2
CASTPRGRGNYGYTF
>TRBV20-1|TRBJ2-1
CSADWQNEQFF
>TRBV6-6|TRBJ1-5
CASSLGASNQPQHF
>TRBV6-1|TRBJ2-5
CASIQRVRSETQYF
>TRBV30|TRBJ2-3
CAFKAGEDTQYF
>TRBV7-9|TRBJ1-5
CASSSGGNQPQHF
>TRBV7-9|TRBJ2-7
CASSLSGTGGYEQYF
>TRBV5-4|TRBJ2-2
CASSLGGELTGELFF
>TRBV7-8|TRBJ2-3
CASSLGTSGGREVTQYF
>TRBV11-2|TRBJ2-4
CASSLGQGLAKNIQYF
>TRBV13|TRBJ2-1
CASSPIDDPGLAGGYNEQFF
>TRBV7-9|TRBJ1-1
CSGSQGNTEAFF
>TRBV6-4|TRBJ1-2
CASSSERGRGGYTF
>TRBV19|TRBJ1-1
CASREGSRPEAFF
>TRBV30|TRBJ1-5
CAWGDINQPQHF
>TRBV19|TRBJ2-1
CASSIGGGRNEQFF
>TRBV9|TRBJ1-2
CASSPGTPWAANYGYTF
>TRBV6-1|TRBJ1-4
CASSESTGTGSEKLFF